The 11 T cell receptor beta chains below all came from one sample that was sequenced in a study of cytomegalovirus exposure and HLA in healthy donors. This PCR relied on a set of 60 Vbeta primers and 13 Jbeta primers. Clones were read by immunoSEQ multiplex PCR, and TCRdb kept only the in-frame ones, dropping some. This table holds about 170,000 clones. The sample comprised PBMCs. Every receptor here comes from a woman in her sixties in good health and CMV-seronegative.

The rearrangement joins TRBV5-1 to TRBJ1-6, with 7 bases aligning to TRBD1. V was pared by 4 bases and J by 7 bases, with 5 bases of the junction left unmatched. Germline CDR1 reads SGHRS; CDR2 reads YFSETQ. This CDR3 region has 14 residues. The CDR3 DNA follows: TGCGCCAGCAGCCTGGGACAGACCAATTCACCCCTCCACTTT. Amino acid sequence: CASSLGQTNSPLHF.

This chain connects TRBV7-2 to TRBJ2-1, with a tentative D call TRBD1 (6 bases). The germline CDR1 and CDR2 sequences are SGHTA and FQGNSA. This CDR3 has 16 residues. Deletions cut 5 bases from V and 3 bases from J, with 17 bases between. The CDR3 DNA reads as TGTGCCAGCAGCAAATCAGGGGTTATACTCTACAATGAGCAGTTCTTC. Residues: CASSKSGVILYNEQFF.

CDR3 amino acids: CASSLDSVRNTIYF. As DNA, the CDR3 is TGTGCCAGCAGCTTAGACAGTGTCCGAAACACCATATATTTT. The V call is TRBV7-2, the J call TRBJ1-3, with D uncertain. Germline assignment: CDR1 SGHTA and CDR2 FQGNSA. The CDR3 contains 14 residues. Trimming cost V 1 base and J 5 bases, with 9 bases left between them.

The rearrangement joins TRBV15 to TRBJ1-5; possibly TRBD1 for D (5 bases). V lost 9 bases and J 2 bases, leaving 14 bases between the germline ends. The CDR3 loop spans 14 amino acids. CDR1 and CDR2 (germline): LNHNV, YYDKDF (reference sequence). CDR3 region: CATAPQGGNQPQHF. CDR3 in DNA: TGTGCCACGGCCCCGCAGGGCGGCAATCAGCCCCAGCATTTT.

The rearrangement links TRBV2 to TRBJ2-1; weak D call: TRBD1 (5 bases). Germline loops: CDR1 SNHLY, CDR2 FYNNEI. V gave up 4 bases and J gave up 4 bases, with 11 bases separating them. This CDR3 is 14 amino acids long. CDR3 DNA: TGTGCCAGCAGTGCACAGGTAGCTTACAATGAGCAGTTCTTC. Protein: CASSAQVAYNEQFF.

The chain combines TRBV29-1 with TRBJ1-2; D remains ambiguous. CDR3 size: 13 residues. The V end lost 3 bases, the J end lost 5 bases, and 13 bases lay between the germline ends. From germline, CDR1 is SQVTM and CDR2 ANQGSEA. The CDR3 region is CSVDISTGYGYTF. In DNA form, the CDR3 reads TGCAGCGTTGATATTTCGACCGGGTATGGCTACACCTTC.

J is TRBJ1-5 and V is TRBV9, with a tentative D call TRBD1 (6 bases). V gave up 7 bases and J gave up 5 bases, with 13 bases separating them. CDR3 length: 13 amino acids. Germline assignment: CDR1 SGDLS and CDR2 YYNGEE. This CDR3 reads CASGGAGDQPQHF. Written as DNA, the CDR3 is TGTGCCAGCGGGGGGGCAGGGGATCAGCCCCAGCATTTT. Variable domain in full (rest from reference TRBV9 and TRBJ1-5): DSGVTQTPKHLITATGQRVTLRCSPRSGDLSVYWYQQSLDQGLQFLIQYYNGEERAKGNILERFSAQQFPDLHSELNLSSLELGDSALYFCASGGAGDQPQHFGDGTRLSIL.

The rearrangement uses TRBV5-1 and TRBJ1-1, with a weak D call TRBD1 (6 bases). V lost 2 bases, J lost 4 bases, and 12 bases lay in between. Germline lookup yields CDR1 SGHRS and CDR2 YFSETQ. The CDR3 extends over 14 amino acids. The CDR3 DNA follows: TGCGCCAGCAGCTTTGTGGGGGCATTCACTGAAGCTTTCTTT. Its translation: CASSFVGAFTEAFF. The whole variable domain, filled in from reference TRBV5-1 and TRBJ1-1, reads KAGVTQTPRYLIKTRGQQVTLSCSPISGHRSVSWYQQTPGQGLQFLFEYFSETQRNKGNFPGRFSGRQFSNSRSEMNVSTLELGDSALYLCASSFVGAFTEAFFGQGTRLTVV.

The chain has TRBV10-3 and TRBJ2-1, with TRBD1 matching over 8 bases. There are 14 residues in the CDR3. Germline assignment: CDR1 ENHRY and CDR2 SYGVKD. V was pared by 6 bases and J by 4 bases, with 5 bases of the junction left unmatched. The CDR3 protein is CAIRQGGGYNEQFF. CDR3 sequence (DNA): TGTGCCATCAGACAGGGGGGAGGTTACAATGAGCAGTTCTTC.

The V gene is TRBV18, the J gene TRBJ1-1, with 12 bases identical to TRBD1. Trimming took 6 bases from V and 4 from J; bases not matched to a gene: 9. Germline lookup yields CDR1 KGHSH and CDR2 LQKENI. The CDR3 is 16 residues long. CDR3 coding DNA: TGTGCCAGCTCCCTCATTCCGGGACAGGGGGCCACTGAAGCTTTCTTT. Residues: CASSLIPGQGATEAFF.

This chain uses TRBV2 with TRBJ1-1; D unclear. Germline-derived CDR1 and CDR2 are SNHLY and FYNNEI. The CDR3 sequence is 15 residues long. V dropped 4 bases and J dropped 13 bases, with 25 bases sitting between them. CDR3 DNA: TGTGCCAGCAGTGGAAGTGGTCGTTTAGGGCCACTAGGTTTCTTT. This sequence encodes CASSGSGRLGPLGFF.